This T cell receptor (beta chain) was documented in a study of shared T cell receptors in the human thymus. Data came from immunoSEQ multiplex PCR; TCRdb stores just in-frame clones and leaves some out. The sample carries over 350,000 clones, approximately 95% recorded once. Trimming removed 0 bases from V and 1 base from J, with 4 bases in between. Germline CDR1 and CDR2: SGHRS and YFSETQ. This CDR3 is built from 14 residues. The clonotype was recovered from a human donor. Sequencing input: thymocytes. The chain is built from TRBV5-1 and TRBJ2-2; D is ambiguous. As DNA, the CDR3 is TGCGCCAGCAGCTTGGGACAGAACACCGGGGAGCTGTTTTTT. This translates into CASSLGQNTGELFF.